The 20 T cell receptor beta chains reported below all come from one sample, sequenced in a study of spatial heterogeneity in lung cancer. TCRdb independently ran MiXCR on the 5' RACE reads; one entry per CDR3 protein. The sample contains more than 3,500 distinct CDR3 sequences, about 9.8% of which appear only once. Time point described: sample taken at primary tumor resection. Unsorted tumor, nontumor lung tissue or cryopreserved PBMC supplied the whole RNA. The input for sequencing was PBMCs, taken at surgery. Receptors originate from a male donor with early-stage non-small cell lung cancer.

This clonotype was picked up a small number of times. The genes are TRBV12-2 and TRBJ2-5. TRBV12-2 is termed a pseudogene. CDR3 length: 10 amino acids. The CDR3 nucleotides are TGTGCAAGCCCGATAGAGACCCAGTACTTC. Its translation: CASPIETQYF.

CDR3 bases: TGTGCCAGCAGACCGAACAGCTACGAGCAGTACTTC. It specifies CASRPNSYEQYF. V usage is TRBV2 and J usage is TRBJ2-7; no reliable D call. The length of the CDR3 is 12 residues. Germline lookup yields CDR1 SNHLY and CDR2 FYNNEI. Trimming pared 6 bases from V and 3 bases from J, leaving 9 bases between.

By frequency in the sample, this clonotype is medium-sized. The gene calls are TRBV7-8 and TRBJ2-3, with 14 bases that match TRBD2. The CDR3 runs to 15 residues. Germline lookup yields CDR1 SGHVS and CDR2 FQNEAQ. J lost 4 bases, V lost 3 bases, and 0 bases had no gene match. CDR3 nucleotide sequence: TGTGCCAGCAGCTTGACTAGCGGGAGGGCAGATACGCAGTATTTT. It is translated as CASSLTSGRADTQYF. Full variable domain (rest looked up from reference TRBV7-8 and TRBJ2-3): GAGVSQSPRYKVAKRGQDVALRCDPISGHVSLFWYQQALGQGPEFLTYFQNEAQLDKSGLPSDRFFAERPEGSVSTLKIQRTQQEDSAVYLCASSLTSGRADTQYFGPGTRLTVL.

At least ten counts were recorded for this clonotype. The chain carries TRBV28 and TRBJ1-1; D call uncertain. Germline V lookup: CDR1 MDHEN, CDR2 SYDVKM. This CDR3 is 15 amino acids long. The V end was cut by 5 bases, the J end by 0 bases, with 13 bases between. CDR3 sequence: CASSPHEALNTEAFF. Written as DNA, the CDR3 is TGTGCCAGCAGTCCCCACGAGGCTTTGAACACTGAAGCTTTCTTT.

This clonotype was seen more than once but under ten times. The J gene is TRBJ2-5, the V gene TRBV27; 10 positions match TRBD2. The CDR3 covers 20 residues. Trimming cost V 5 bases and J 1 base; bases outside gene matches: 19. The V gene's germline CDR1 is MNHEY and CDR2 SMNVEV (reference sequence). The CDR3 here is CASSPLNALAGALLQETQYF. CDR3 coding DNA: TGTGCCAGCAGTCCCCTTAATGCTCTAGCGGGAGCCCTACTCCAAGAGACCCAGTACTTC.

On this clonotype: A much larger clone lies one base from this, so it may be a read error. CDR3 amino acids: CGVEGEGGRSQETQYF. The CDR3 region has the DNA TGCGGCGTTGAAGGGGAAGGGGGACGGAGCCAAGAGACCCAGTACTTC. The rearrangement uses TRBV29-1 and TRBJ2-5, with a weak D call TRBD1 (6 bases). The V gene's germline CDR1 is SQVTM and CDR2 ANQGSEA. This CDR3 contains 16 residues.

This clonotype was found many times. The chain carries TRBV4-1 and TRBJ2-1; TRBD1 matches 11 bases. Germline V gene lookup returns CDR1 MGHRA and CDR2 YSYEKL. The CDR3 loop spans 14 amino acids. Losses at the gene ends were 8 bases for V and 5 bases for J; bases not matched to a gene: 5. CDR3: CASEDRGHDNEQFF. The CDR3, as DNA: TGCGCCAGCGAGGACAGGGGGCACGACAATGAGCAGTTCTTC.

This clonotype was seen ten or more times. The chain employs TRBV7-8 and TRBJ2-3, with 7 bases fitting TRBD2. The trim removed 5 bases at V and 8 bases at J, leaving 7 bases unmatched. The CDR3 covers 13 residues. Germline V gene lookup returns CDR1 SGHVS and CDR2 FQNEAQ. CDR3 loop: CASSPGGGGTQYF. The DNA for the CDR3 is TGTGCCAGCAGCCCCGGCGGGGGTGGTACGCAGTATTTT.

In this sample, this clonotype turned up many times. The chain carries TRBV7-3 and TRBJ2-7; possibly TRBD1 for D (6 bases). This CDR3 has 13 residues. V was shortened by 4 bases and J by 2 bases, with 9 bases between the two germline ends. The germline V gene encodes CDR1 SGHTA and CDR2 FQGTGA. The CDR3 loop reads CASSSGQPYEQYF. The CDR3 region has the DNA TGTGCCAGCAGCTCCGGACAGCCCTACGAGCAGTACTTC. Drawing the rest from reference TRBV7-3 and TRBJ2-7, the complete variable domain is GAGVSQTPSNKVTEKGKYVELRCDPISGHTALYWYRQSLGQGPEFLIYFQGTGAADDSGLPNDRFFAVRPEGSVSTLKIQRTERGDSAVYLCASSSGQPYEQYFGPGTRLTVT.

The chain links TRBV28 to TRBJ2-1; 8 nucleotides line up with TRBD1. In germline, CDR1 is MDHEN, CDR2 SYDVKM. This CDR3 has 15 residues. The V gene end was trimmed by 3 bases and the J gene end by 5 bases; junction bases not matched to a gene: 6. This CDR3 is CASSLGTGQDNEQFF. CDR3 in DNA: TGTGCCAGCAGTTTGGGGACGGGACAGGACAATGAGCAGTTCTTC.

The sample holds many counts of this clonotype. The gene calls are TRBV6-1 and TRBJ1-5; D is ambiguous. The V gene lost 4 bases and the J gene lost 6 bases, with 10 bases spanning the gap. Germline values: CDR1 MNHNS, CDR2 SASEGT. The CDR3 is 13 residues long. DNA of the CDR3: TGTGCCAGCAGTGGGGAGGGTGGTCAGCCCCAGCATTTT. Translating gives CASSGEGGQPQHF.

This clonotype was observed at least ten times. The chain combines TRBV29-1 with TRBJ2-7; 9 bases agree with TRBD1. Losses at the gene ends were 0 bases for V and 2 bases for J; bases not matched to a gene: 2. The germline CDR1 and CDR2 sequences are SQVTM and ANQGSEA. The CDR3 is made up of 14 amino acids. CDR3 residues: CSVEEQGAAYEQYF. The DNA for the CDR3 is TGCAGCGTTGAAGAACAGGGGGCTGCCTACGAGCAGTACTTC.

This clonotype is medium-sized by share. The V call is TRBV7-8, the J call TRBJ1-4, with TRBD1 as a possible D gene (5 bases). Germline-derived CDR1 and CDR2 are SGHVS and FQNEAQ. The CDR3 contains 12 residues. V was clipped by 4 bases and J by 8 bases, with 8 bases between them. CDR3 in DNA: TGTGCCAGCAGCTCGGGACTGGAAAAACTGTTTTTT. This sequence encodes CASSSGLEKLFF.

The V call is TRBV10-3, the J call TRBJ2-1, with 9 bases identical to TRBD1. Germline assignment: CDR1 ENHRY and CDR2 SYGVKD. CDR3 length: 15 amino acids. Losses at the gene ends were 5 bases for V and 9 bases for J; bases not matched to a gene: 11. CDR3 coding DNA: TGTGCCATCAGTTCCCGGGACAGGGATCCGGGTGAGCAGTTCTTC. This codes for CAISSRDRDPGEQFF.

This clonotype was recorded at least ten times. The chain has TRBV5-6 and TRBJ2-1, with 11 bases fitting TRBD2. CDR3 length equals 17 residues. V lost 2 bases to trimming and J lost 2 bases; unmatched junction nucleotides: 6. The germline V gene encodes CDR1 SGHDT and CDR2 YYEEEE. The CDR3 reads CASSFLAGGRAYNEQFF. CDR3 nucleotide sequence: TGTGCCAGCAGCTTCCTAGCGGGGGGACGCGCCTACAATGAGCAGTTCTTC.

This clonotype was seen repeatedly, ten times or more. The chain joins TRBV25-1 to TRBJ2-5, with TRBD1 matching 11 bases. This CDR3 contains 18 residues. Germline values: CDR1 MGHDK, CDR2 SYGVNS. With 1 base clipped from V and 4 bases from J, the junction kept 11 bases outside the gene matches. In nucleotides, the CDR3 is TGTGCCAGCAGTGAATTTAGCCCCGGGACAGGGGGGCGAGAGACCCAGTACTTC. This translates into CASSEFSPGTGGRETQYF.

This clonotype was found many times. V is TRBV16 and J is TRBJ2-7; D not resolved. Between the trimmed V and J ends, which lost 6 bases and 0 bases, there was a span of 15 bases. CDR3 length: 15 amino acids. Germline-derived CDR1 and CDR2 are KGHSY and FQNENV. CDR3 nucleotide sequence: TGTGCCAGCAGTCCCAGAGCCCACTCCTCCTACGAGCAGTACTTC. Residues: CASSPRAHSSYEQYF.

This clonotype appeared many times. The CDR3 DNA sequence: TGTGCCAGCAGCTCCTATCAAGAGACCCAGTACTTC. Translated: CASSSYQETQYF. V is TRBV7-9 and J is TRBJ2-5, with D unresolved. V was clipped by 4 bases and J by 2 bases, with 5 bases between them. There are 12 residues in the CDR3. Germline V gives CDR1 SEHNR, CDR2 FQNEAQ (reference sequence). The full variable domain, completed using reference TRBV7-9 and TRBJ2-5, is DTGVSQNPRHKITKRGQNVTFRCDPISEHNRLYWYRQTLGQGPEFLTYFQNEAQLEKSRLLSDRFSAERPKGSFSTLEIQRTEQGDSAMYLCASSSYQETQYFGPGTRLLVL.

This clonotype has ten or more counts. The V gene is TRBV30, the J gene TRBJ2-7; D call uncertain. Trimming took 4 bases from V and 3 from J, leaving 7 bases between them. CDR3 length equals 11 residues. Germline V lookup: CDR1 GTSNPN, CDR2 SVGIG (reference sequence). CDR3 in amino acids: CAWKGGYEQYF. CDR3 coding DNA: TGTGCCTGGAAAGGTGGCTACGAGCAGTACTTC.

This clonotype was seen a handful of times. This chain uses TRBV15 with TRBJ2-6, with 11 bases fitting TRBD1. V trimming: 6 bases; J trimming: 0 bases; junction bases outside the gene matches: 7. The germline gives CDR1 LNHNV, CDR2 YYDKDF (reference sequence). The CDR3 spans 18 residues. For the CDR3, the DNA is TGTGCCACCAGACCTCCGGGACAGGGGGGCTCTGGGGCCAACGTCCTGACTTTC. Encoded protein: CATRPPGQGGSGANVLTF.